The 25 T cell receptor beta chains below were found in one sample sequenced in a study of metastatic and nonmetastatic thyroid tumors. TCRdb recomputed clones from the PCR reads via MiXCR. The sample includes some 86,000 clones, 9.5% to 15% seen only once; the top ten take approximately 10%. None of the patients had undergone any treatment ahead of thyroid surgery. Sample: tumor tissue. Every receptor here comes from a female donor with papillary thyroid cancer or a benign thyroid nodule (not recorded which). Some clones in this sample may be carry-over from other donors' samples.

There are many counts of this clone. This chain joins TRBV5-6 and TRBJ2-1, with TRBD1 matching over 7 bases. Germline assignment: CDR1 SGHDT and CDR2 YYEEEE. The CDR3 consists of 16 residues. The trim removed 7 bases at V and 4 bases at J, leaving 14 bases unmatched. The CDR3 sequence: CASRSLGPGQYNEQFF. Written as DNA, the CDR3 is TGTGCCAGCCGTAGCCTCGGTCCGGGACAGTACAATGAGCAGTTCTTC.

This clone was counted ten times or more. The chain joins TRBV20-1 to TRBJ2-7, with 8 bases fitting TRBD2. Germline-derived CDR1 and CDR2 are DFQATT and SNEGSKA (reference sequence). Unmatched junction bases numbered 8, after V lost 4 bases and J lost 0 bases. CDR3 length: 15 residues. The CDR3 loop reads CSAIRNSGSSYEQYF. The CDR3 region has the DNA TGCAGTGCTATCCGGAACAGCGGGAGCTCCTACGAGCAGTACTTC.

This clone has a count of ten or more. V and J are TRBV2 and TRBJ2-2; 10 bases fit TRBD2. The germline gives CDR1 SNHLY, CDR2 FYNNEI. The CDR3 extends over 14 amino acids. Unmatched junction bases numbered 7, after V lost 11 bases and J lost 4 bases. In DNA form, the CDR3 reads TGTGCCTGTATACTAGCGGGGTCCACCGGGGAGCTGTTTTTT. Amino acid sequence: CACILAGSTGELFF.

This clone was seen many times. CDR3: CASSAKKYEQYF. CDR3 sequence (DNA): TGTGCCAGCAGCGCAAAGAAGTACGAGCAGTACTTC. The rearrangement joins TRBV11-1 to TRBJ2-7; no clear D gene. The CDR3 sequence is 12 residues long. In germline, CDR1 is SGHAT, CDR2 FQDESV (reference sequence). Trimming pared 5 bases from V and 4 bases from J, leaving 9 bases between.

The table lists this clone with a few counts. This may be a read error: a much more frequent sequence differs by one nucleotide. V gene TRBV2 combines with J gene TRBJ2-1, with D uncertain. CDR1 and CDR2 (germline): SNHLY, FYNNEI. This CDR3 region has 11 residues. Trimming cost V 7 bases and J 1 base, with 2 bases left between them. CDR3 in DNA: TGTGCCAGCATGTCCTACAATGAGCAGTTCTTC. Translation gives CASMSYNEQFF. Full variable domain (outside the CDR3, taken from reference TRBV2 and TRBJ2-1): EPEVTQTPSHQVTQMGQEVILRCVPISNHLYFYWYRQILGQKVEFLVSFYNNEISEKSEIFDDQFSVERPDGSNFTLKIRSTKLEDSAMYFCASMSYNEQFFGPGTRLTVL.

This clone came up many times. The J gene is TRBJ2-1, the V gene TRBV6-1; D could derive from TRBD1 or TRBD2 (5 bases each). This CDR3 spans 14 amino acids. Germline loops: CDR1 MNHNS, CDR2 SASEGT. The germline V and J ends were trimmed by 7 bases and 5 bases, with 15 bases remaining between them. The CDR3, as DNA: TGTGCCAGCATCGCCTTCGGGACCGACAATGAGCAGTTCTTC. Translating it yields CASIAFGTDNEQFF.

At least ten counts were recorded for this clone. The chain is built from TRBV27 and TRBJ2-5, with TRBD1 identical over 9 bases. After removal of 7 bases from V and 4 bases from J, the junction contained 7 bases not matched to a gene. The length of the CDR3 is 14 residues. Germline CDR1 reads MNHEY; CDR2 reads SMNVEV (reference sequence). The CDR3, as DNA: TGTGCCAGCACTCCCGGGGGACAGGGAGAGACCCAGTACTTC. It specifies CASTPGGQGETQYF.

A note on this clone: A much larger clone differs from this one at a single base, so this may be a read error. The chain has TRBV5-4 and TRBJ2-4; TRBD1 or TRBD2 may be the D gene (6 bases each). The germline CDR1 and CDR2 sequences are SGHNT and YYREEE (reference sequence). V lost 1 base to trimming and J lost 2 bases, with 13 bases between them. This CDR3 has 16 residues. The CDR3 spells CASSLRGELSKNIQYF. The DNA of the CDR3 is TGTGCCAGCAGCTTGAGGGGGGAACTGTCCAAAAACATTCAGTACTTC.

This clone was seen repeatedly, ten times or more. This chain joins TRBV6-1 and TRBJ1-1; D gene uncertain. The germline CDR1 and CDR2 sequences are MNHNS and SASEGT. The V end lost 6 bases, the J end lost 4 bases, and 9 bases lay between the germline ends. The CDR3 runs to 12 residues. The CDR3 region is CASRHFGTEAFF. The CDR3 nucleotides are TGTGCCAGCAGGCATTTTGGCACTGAAGCTTTCTTT.

This clone was found a few times. V usage is TRBV18 and J usage is TRBJ2-1; perhaps TRBD1 as D (6 bases). The CDR3 is 15 amino acids. Germline V gene sequence: CDR1 KGHSH, CDR2 LQKENI. Between the trimmed V and J ends, which lost 0 bases and 8 bases, there was a span of 14 bases. The DNA of the CDR3 is TGTGCCAGCTCACCACCGGGTACTAAGGGGGATGAGCAGTTCTTC. Its translation: CASSPPGTKGDEQFF.

At least ten counts were recorded for this clone. The chain employs TRBV5-6 and TRBJ1-1, with D unclear. This CDR3 spans 13 amino acids. V was cut by 1 base and J by 0 bases, with 4 bases left in between. Germline V CDR1 and CDR2: SGHDT, YYEEEE. The CDR3 is CASSLTVNTEAFF. The CDR3 coding sequence is TGTGCCAGCAGCTTGACAGTGAACACTGAAGCTTTCTTT.

V gene TRBV20-1 combines with J gene TRBJ2-1, with 11 bases lining up with TRBD1. Germline V gene lookup returns CDR1 DFQATT and CDR2 SNEGSKA (reference sequence). The CDR3 is made up of 15 amino acids. V lost 4 bases to trimming and J lost 4 bases; unmatched junction nucleotides: 6. The CDR3 nucleotides read TGCAGTGCTAAGGGACAGGGGGTTGAATACAATGAGCAGTTCTTC. Protein: CSAKGQGVEYNEQFF.

This clone has a count of ten or more. Distinct nucleotide sequences in the sample also encode this CDR3. The V call is TRBV2, the J call TRBJ1-2; D is undetermined. CDR1 is SNHLY, CDR2 FYNNEI, per germline. The V end lost 0 bases, the J end lost 4 bases, and 12 bases lay between the germline ends. CDR3 size: 15 residues. CDR3 amino acids: CASSEARRAIYGYTF. In DNA, the CDR3 is TGTGCCAGCAGTGAAGCGCGGCGGGCGATCTATGGCTACACCTTC.

This clone has a count of ten or more. The chain couples TRBV20-1 to TRBJ2-5, with 8 bases matching TRBD2. Germline V gene data show CDR1 as DFQATT and CDR2 as SNEGSKA (reference sequence). V was clipped by 1 base and J by 4 bases; unmatched bases: 5. The CDR3 totals 14 residues. The DNA for the CDR3 is TGCAGTGCTAGAGTCCCGGGAGGGCCAGAGACCCAGTACTTC. Its translation is CSARVPGGPETQYF.

This clone was detected only a few times. The genes are TRBV3-1 and TRBJ2-3; 11 nucleotides agree with TRBD2. V was pared by 4 bases and J by 2 bases, with 2 bases of the junction left unmatched. CDR1 and CDR2 from the germline V gene are LGHDT and YNNKEL (reference sequence). The CDR3 spans 15 residues. The chain's CDR3 is CASSLAGGYTDTQYF. As DNA, the CDR3 is TGTGCCAGCAGCCTAGCGGGAGGGTACACAGATACGCAGTATTTT.

Turning to this clone: This likely comes from a read error, as the CDR3 has no conserved phenylalanine or tryptophan at its end. The chain carries TRBV6-2 or TRBV6-3 and TRBJ2-1; tentatively, D is TRBD1 (7 bases). V gave up 6 bases and J gave up 8 bases, with 8 bases separating them. There are 11 residues in the CDR3. Germline V gene sequence: CDR1 MNHEY, CDR2 SVGEGT. CDR3 region: CASSRGDEQFL. The CDR3 coding sequence is TGTGCCAGCAGCAGGGGGGATGAGCAGTTCCTC.

This clone showed up many times. The V and J genes are TRBV29-1 and TRBJ1-1, with no clear D. Trimming left V 1 base short and J 11 bases short, with 8 bases between. This CDR3 is 10 amino acids long. Germline assignment: CDR1 SQVTM and CDR2 ANQGSEA. Here the CDR3 DNA reads TGCAGCGTTGAAGTTCACGGCGCTTTCTTT. It specifies CSVEVHGAFF.

In its sample, this clone was seen many times. The chain joins TRBV27 to TRBJ2-1, with 11 nucleotides matching TRBD2. V trimming: 8 bases; J trimming: 6 bases; junction bases outside the gene matches: 6. CDR1 MNHEY and CDR2 SMNVEV come from the germline V gene (reference sequence). This CDR3 is 14 amino acids long. The CDR3 here is CASRDSGRVNEQFF. CDR3 coding DNA: TGTGCCAGCCGGGATAGCGGGAGGGTCAATGAGCAGTTCTTC.

At least ten counts were recorded for this clone. The gene calls are TRBV2 and TRBJ1-5, with D possibly TRBD1 on 6 matching bases. CDR3 length: 14 residues. CDR1 and CDR2 from the germline V gene are SNHLY and FYNNEI. V lost 6 bases and J lost 6, with 15 bases in between. The CDR3 DNA is TGTGCCAGCAGACTAGGGGGGCTGTTTCAGCCCCAGCATTTT. Its translation: CASRLGGLFQPQHF.

This clone has more than one count but fewer than ten. The chain combines TRBV30 with TRBJ2-3, with D maybe TRBD2 (5 bases). The V gene lost 2 bases and the J gene lost 6 bases, with 15 bases spanning the gap. This CDR3 contains 14 residues. CDR1 and CDR2 from the germline V gene are GTSNPN and SVGIG (reference sequence). CDR3 in DNA: TGTGCCTGGAGTCTCATGGGAGTCTTGGATACGCAGTATTTT. Amino acid sequence: CAWSLMGVLDTQYF.

In this sample, this clone turned up a few times. A read error is possible here, since a much larger clone lies one base away. V gene TRBV12-3 or TRBV12-4 combines with J gene TRBJ1-1; 7 nucleotides agree with TRBD1. The CDR3 is made up of 11 amino acids. V lost 3 bases, J lost 13 bases, and 5 bases stayed unmatched. The DNA for the CDR3 is TGTGCCAGCAGTTTCACAGGGGTAGATTTCTTT. Its translation is CASSFTGVDFF.

This clone showed up many times. CDR3 sequence reads: CASSYHLDSLGTDTQYF. The CDR3 coding sequence is TGTGCCAGCAGTTACCACCTCGACAGCCTCGGCACAGATACGCAGTATTTT. J is TRBJ2-3 and V is TRBV6-5; D is possibly TRBD1 (5 bases). Looked up from germline, CDR1 is MNHEY and CDR2 is SVGAGI. V was clipped by 2 bases and J by 1 base, with 16 bases between them. This CDR3 region has 17 residues.

This clone was recorded many times. J is TRBJ1-2 and V is TRBV30, with D possibly matching TRBD1 (5 bases). The CDR3 totals 12 residues. Germline values: CDR1 GTSNPN, CDR2 SVGIG (reference sequence). Between the trimmed V and J ends, which lost 8 bases and 7 bases, there was a span of 17 bases. CDR3 in DNA: TGTGCCCGTGGGGGGAAGGCCACTGGCTACACCTTC. Its translation is CARGGKATGYTF.

This clone was seen many times. J is TRBJ2-3 and V is TRBV20-1; 7 bases line up with TRBD1. Germline V lookup: CDR1 DFQATT, CDR2 SNEGSKA (reference sequence). The junction had 14 bases not matched to a gene; V was cut back by 5 bases and J by 0 bases. The CDR3 covers 17 residues. The CDR3 DNA is TGCAGTGCTCCCCGACAGGGAAAACTCTCTAGCACAGATACGCAGTATTTT. This encodes CSAPRQGKLSSTDTQYF.

This clone was seen ten or more times. The chain employs TRBV19 and TRBJ1-4; 7 bases are a match to TRBD1. The germline V gene has CDR1 LNHDA and CDR2 SQIVND (reference sequence). CDR3 length equals 14 residues. The V and J ends lost 3 bases and 8 bases, in that order; junction bases with no gene match: 6. This chain's CDR3 is CASSIRQGSEKLFF. The CDR3 DNA sequence: TGTGCCAGTAGTATCCGACAGGGCTCCGAAAAACTGTTTTTT.